This T cell receptor (beta chain) was identified during a study of T cell responses to AZD1222 COVID-19 vaccine. TCRdb's table, derived via immunoSEQ multiplex PCR, lists solely in-frame clones and lacks some. Of under 150,000 clones in the sample, roughly 85% were seen once. CDR3 length: 18 residues. The V gene lost 5 bases and the J gene lost 1 base, with 24 bases spanning the gap. CDR1 is SGHVS and CDR2 is FNYEAQ in the germline V gene. This sequence was found in an adult in good health. The input for sequencing was peripheral blood, taken on day 0 of AZD1222 vaccination. The chain couples TRBV7-6 to TRBJ2-7; perhaps TRBD1 as D (6 bases). This CDR3 reads CASSPSSGNRDLSYEQYF. The CDR3 region has the DNA TGTGCCAGCAGCCCGTCGTCCGGGAACAGGGACCTTTCCTACGAGCAGTACTTC.